This paragraph reports one TCR beta chain. This sample is part of a study of blood T cell repertoires in COVID-19. Overall study context: T cells, B-cell-depleted T cells, or PBMCs provided the cDNA or gDNA that served as material.

TCRdb keeps only in-frame clones here, not all; method: immunoSEQ multiplex PCR. The sample contains around 300,000 clones, 75% to 90% of which appear only once. In terms of age and location, participants ranged from roughly 18 to 90 years and lived in approximately 24 US areas. Participant reports of clinical history set cohort assignment. Sequencing used PBMCs or T cells enriched from blood (not recorded which). This sequence originates from a woman aged 18-29 years who had recovered from COVID-19.

CDR3 nucleotide sequence: TGTGCCAGCAGCTCCGTTTTCGGGGGCATTCAGTACTTC. The encoded protein is CASSSVFGGIQYF. The rearrangement joins TRBV7-6 to TRBJ2-4; maybe TRBD2 (6 bases). CDR3 size: 13 residues. Germline V gene lookup returns CDR1 SGHVS and CDR2 FNYEAQ. Trimming cost V 4 bases and J 9 bases, with 13 bases left between them.